Shown below are 15 T cell receptor beta chains from a single sample sequenced in a study of vaccination and CD4 T cells after COVID-19. No antigens are known for them. Once obtained from cultured CD4+ T cells, the DNA was sequenced using the Oncomine TCR Beta short-read assay. Each CDR3 protein is one row after TCRdb ran MiXCR on the PCR reads. The top ten clones hold approximately 14% of a sample with more than 12,000 distinct CDR3 sequences, roughly 61% of them seen once. This sample's treatment: approximately 9-day PBMC culture with coronavirus spike peptide pools or control peptides (ViraFEST assay). The source material was CD4+ T cells from blood, cultured in vitro. The receptors shown here come from a human donor who had recovered from COVID-19.

The table lists this clonotype with a few counts. V is TRBV6-5 and J is TRBJ1-1, with TRBD1 identical over 8 bases. Germline assignment: CDR1 MNHEY and CDR2 SVGAGI. The V and J ends lost 2 bases and 2 bases, in that order; junction bases with no gene match: 13. The CDR3 runs to 18 residues. The CDR3 loop is CASSYLTRGQGYNTEAFF. The CDR3 nucleotides are TGTGCCAGCAGTTACCTTACCCGAGGACAGGGCTATAACACTGAAGCTTTCTTT.

This sequence joins TRBV5-1 and TRBJ2-1, with 9 bases matching TRBD1. The CDR3 is 14 amino acids. The V gene end was trimmed by 4 bases and the J gene end by 9 bases; junction bases not matched to a gene: 8. Per germline, CDR1 SGHRS and CDR2 YFSETQ. The CDR3, as DNA: TGCGCCAGCAGCACGGGGACAGGGCAAGTTGAGCAGTTCTTC. This gives the protein CASSTGTGQVEQFF.

CDR3 in amino acids: CASSLVALSSYEQYF. The CDR3, as DNA: TGTGCCAGCAGCTTAGTAGCGTTAAGCTCCTACGAGCAGTACTTC. The chain combines TRBV7-2 with TRBJ2-7; D perhaps matches TRBD2 (5 bases). The V end lost 1 base, the J end lost 0 bases, and 10 bases lay between the germline ends. The CDR3 length is 15 residues. The germline V gene has CDR1 SGHTA and CDR2 FQGNSA.

This clonotype has only a few counts. The genes are TRBV30 and TRBJ2-3; D might be TRBD1 or TRBD2, each matching 5 bases. Deletions cut 0 bases from V and 2 bases from J, with 9 bases between. The CDR3 runs 14 residues. Germline CDR1 is GTSNPN and CDR2 is SVGIG (reference sequence). CDR3 amino acids: CAWSVWGNTDTQYF. The DNA for the CDR3 is TGTGCCTGGAGTGTCTGGGGGAACACAGATACGCAGTATTTT.

This rearrangement joins TRBV5-1 to TRBJ2-3, with a possible D match to TRBD2 (6 bases). The germline V gene has CDR1 SGHRS and CDR2 YFSETQ. This CDR3 region has 16 residues. The germline V and J ends were trimmed by 4 bases and 0 bases, with 15 bases remaining between them. In DNA form, the CDR3 reads TGCGCCAGCAGCCCGGGAGCGGCGGGGAGCACAGATACGCAGTATTTT. Its protein product is CASSPGAAGSTDTQYF. Based on the CDR3 plus reference TRBV5-1 and TRBJ2-3, the full variable domain is KAGVTQTPRYLIKTRGQQVTLSCSPISGHRSVSWYQQTPGQGLQFLFEYFSETQRNKGNFPGRFSGRQFSNSRSEMNVSTLELGDSALYLCASSPGAAGSTDTQYFGPGTRLTVL.

The chain combines TRBV20-1 with TRBJ2-7, with D possibly called TRBD1 or TRBD2 (5 bases each). V lost 7 bases and J lost 4, with 17 bases in between. The CDR3 contains 13 residues. Germline values: CDR1 DFQATT, CDR2 SNEGSKA (reference sequence). DNA of the CDR3: TGCAGTGTGGGTGGGGGAGTGAGGTACGAGCAGTACTTC. Its translation is CSVGGGVRYEQYF.

This clonotype was detected a few times. The gene calls are TRBV20-1 and TRBJ1-2; D not resolved. The germline V gene encodes CDR1 DFQATT and CDR2 SNEGSKA (reference sequence). The CDR3 runs 15 residues. V lost 3 bases to trimming and J lost 3 bases, with 17 bases between them. The CDR3 nucleotides are TGCAGTGCTAGCCCCCAGCGGGGAAGTTACTATGGCTACACCTTC. Translating it yields CSASPQRGSYYGYTF.

This rearrangement joins TRBV27 to TRBJ2-1; TRBD2 agrees at 10 bases. This CDR3 has 17 residues. Trimming cost V 3 bases and J 5 bases; bases outside gene matches: 10. Germline assignment: CDR1 MNHEY and CDR2 SMNVEV (reference sequence). CDR3 protein: CASSFSASGRVNNEQFF. CDR3 DNA sequence: TGTGCCAGCAGTTTCTCGGCTAGCGGGAGAGTCAACAATGAGCAGTTCTTC.

This clonotype was recorded only once. The CDR3 nucleotides are TGTGCCAGCAGTTACTCGGGCGGAGCCTCCTACGAGCAGTACTTC. Amino acids: CASSYSGGASYEQYF. The genes are TRBV6-2 or TRBV6-3 and TRBJ2-7; D gene unclear. Trimming removed 0 bases at V and 0 bases at J, with 9 bases between. Germline CDR1 is MNHEY and CDR2 is SVGEGT. The CDR3 sequence is 15 residues long.

CDR3: CASSYRLNTEAFF. The CDR3, as DNA: TGTGCCAGCAGTTACCGGCTGAACACTGAAGCTTTCTTT. The J gene is TRBJ1-1, the V gene TRBV7-2; D is unresolved. Germline lookup yields CDR1 SGHTA and CDR2 FQGNSA. Trimming took 6 bases from V and 0 from J, leaving 8 bases between them. This CDR3 region has 13 residues.

This clonotype has just a few counts. The chain uses TRBV7-9 and TRBJ1-6, with D uncertain. V was clipped by 4 bases and J by 9 bases, with 16 bases between them. The CDR3 length is 15 residues. The V gene's germline CDR1 is SEHNR and CDR2 FQNEAQ (reference sequence). The CDR3 loop reads CASSSPPGRGSPLHF. The CDR3 DNA follows: TGTGCCAGCAGCTCCCCCCCGGGGAGAGGTTCACCCCTCCACTTT.

This clonotype was seen a few times. This sequence joins TRBV24-1 and TRBJ2-5; 7 positions agree with TRBD1. This CDR3 comprises 13 residues. Unmatched junction bases numbered 4, after V lost 6 bases and J lost 4 bases. CDR1 and CDR2 from the germline V gene are KGHDR and SFDVKD. The DNA of the CDR3 is TGTGCCACCAGTCCAGGGGGAAGAGAGACCCAGTACTTC. Amino acid sequence: CATSPGGRETQYF.

The chain uses TRBV6-2 or TRBV6-3 and TRBJ1-5; D ambiguous. Germline-derived CDR1 and CDR2 are MNHEY and SVGEGT. Trimming took off 7 bases at V and 6 bases at J, with 13 bases between the two ends. This CDR3 comprises 13 residues. This CDR3 is CASKRKAAQPQHF. The CDR3 DNA follows: TGTGCCAGCAAAAGGAAAGCGGCTCAGCCCCAGCATTTT.

The CDR3 nucleotides read TGTGCCAGCAGCTCCGGACAGGGAAACACCATATATTTT. Translation gives CASSSGQGNTIYF. The rearrangement joins TRBV7-3 to TRBJ1-3, with D possibly TRBD1 on 6 matching bases. This CDR3 spans 13 amino acids. The germline V gene has CDR1 SGHTA and CDR2 FQGTGA. Trimming stripped 4 bases from V and 4 bases from J, with 8 bases between.

This chain links TRBV6-1 with TRBJ1-1, with D maybe TRBD1 (5 bases). V was cut by 3 bases and J by 2 bases, with 19 bases left in between. CDR1 and CDR2 (germline): MNHNS, SASEGT. The CDR3 has 17 amino acids. The DNA of the CDR3 is TGTGCCAGCAGTGAGAACAGGTTTTCCTCGGGAAACACTGAAGCTTTCTTT. This gives the protein CASSENRFSSGNTEAFF.